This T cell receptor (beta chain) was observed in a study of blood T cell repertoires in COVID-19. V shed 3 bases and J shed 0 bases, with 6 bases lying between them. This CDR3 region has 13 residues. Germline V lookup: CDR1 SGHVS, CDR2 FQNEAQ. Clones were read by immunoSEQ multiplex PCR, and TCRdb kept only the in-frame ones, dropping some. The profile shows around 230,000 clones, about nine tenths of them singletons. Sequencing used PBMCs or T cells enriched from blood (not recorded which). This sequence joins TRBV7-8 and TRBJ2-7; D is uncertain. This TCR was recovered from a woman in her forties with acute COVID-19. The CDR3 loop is CASSFLSSYEQYF. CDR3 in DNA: TGTGCCAGCAGCTTTCTAAGCTCCTACGAGCAGTACTTC.